This T cell receptor (beta chain) emerged from a study of T-cell reconstitution after alpha-beta-depleted transplantation in children. The study, taken as a whole, reports: Approximately two months post-transplant, alpha-beta T cells reportedly originated from several hundred expanded graft clones.

A note on this clonotype: The antigen remains unidentified.

Construction of the TCRbeta library involved unique molecular identifiers. TCRdb used MiXCR to reprocess the PCR reads, holding one entry per CDR3 protein. The table includes about 830,000 distinct CDR3 sequences, around 17% detected once. The specimen was PBMCs, mostly from graft donor cells, collected 360 days after TCRalphabeta/CD19-depleted stem cell transplant. This sequence originates from a male patient under 18 who had a stem cell transplant for acute lymphoblastic leukemia, so the T cells may come from the graft donor.

The CDR3 spells CASNLGRSTDTQYF. The CDR3 DNA reads as TGTGCCAGCAACCTGGGACGAAGCACAGATACGCAGTATTTT. The chain has TRBV7-2 and TRBJ2-3; D is possibly TRBD1 or TRBD2 (5 bases each). The germline gives CDR1 SGHTA, CDR2 FQGNSA. CDR3 size: 14 residues. V lost 7 bases, J lost 0 bases, and 11 bases lay in between.